These 15 T cell receptor beta chains were all obtained from the same sample, sequenced in a study of cytomegalovirus exposure and HLA in healthy donors. Primers: 60 Vbeta forward and 13 Jbeta reverse. The data were produced by immunoSEQ multiplex PCR, yet TCRdb's version contains in-frame clones alone and is incomplete. The data contain 110,000 to 150,000 clones, about 82% of them seen just once; the ten biggest clones take up 3% to 3.5%. Sequenced input: PBMCs. These TCRs come from a male donor in good health and CMV-seronegative.

The V and J genes are TRBV5-1 and TRBJ1-5; 8 bases agree with TRBD1. The germline gives CDR1 SGHRS, CDR2 YFSETQ. The CDR3 has 15 amino acids. The V segment lost 0 bases and the J segment 3 bases; nucleotides outside the gene matches: 2. The CDR3 coding sequence is TGCGCCAGCAGCTTGGGGACAGGGCTCAATCAGCCCCAGCATTTT. Amino acid sequence: CASSLGTGLNQPQHF.

The rearrangement uses TRBV29-1 and TRBJ1-6; D is perhaps TRBD1 (5 bases). Germline CDR1 is SQVTM and CDR2 is ANQGSEA. The V gene lost 7 bases and the J gene lost 7 bases, with 17 bases spanning the gap. CDR3 length: 14 residues. CDR3 in DNA: TGCAGCGCCCTTACGGGGGGTCACAATTCACCCCTCCACTTT. Amino acid sequence: CSALTGGHNSPLHF.

The chain has TRBV5-4 and TRBJ2-7; tentatively, D is TRBD2 (10 bases). This CDR3 has 20 residues. Germline V gene data show CDR1 as SGHNT and CDR2 as YYREEE (reference sequence). Trimming stripped 4 bases from V and 5 bases from J, with 34 bases between. The CDR3 spells CASSPWTGDLAGVPPDEQYF. CDR3 coding DNA: TGTGCCAGCAGCCCGTGGACAGGGGACCTAGCGGGAGTACCCCCAGACGAGCAGTACTTC.

The chain employs TRBV5-6 and TRBJ1-1; no clear D. Germline CDR1 SGHDT, CDR2 YYEEEE. Trimming shortened V by 3 bases and J by 8 bases, and 11 bases separated the two germline ends. The CDR3 covers 12 residues. In DNA form, the CDR3 reads TGTGCCAGCAGCTCCAACGAACAGGAAGCTTTCTTT. This translates into CASSSNEQEAFF.

The rearrangement links TRBV6-1 to TRBJ2-2, with TRBD2 matching over 11 bases. The CDR3 covers 14 residues. Germline CDR1 MNHNS, CDR2 SASEGT. Trimming removed 6 bases from V and 5 bases from J; junction bases left unmatched: 2. This CDR3 reads CASSRTSGTGELFF. DNA of the CDR3: TGTGCCAGCAGCCGGACTAGCGGGACCGGGGAGCTGTTTTTT.

The chain has TRBV5-1 and TRBJ1-2; possible D gene TRBD1, 5 bases. This CDR3 has 13 residues. V lost 5 bases and J lost 1, with 9 bases in between. Germline V gene sequence: CDR1 SGHRS, CDR2 YFSETQ. The CDR3 coding sequence is TGCGCCAGCAGAAAACAGGATAACTATGGCTACACCTTC. Translating gives CASRKQDNYGYTF.

This rearrangement joins TRBV9 to TRBJ2-1; 7 bases map to TRBD2. The CDR3 spans 18 residues. The junction had 9 bases not matched to a gene; V was cut back by 0 bases and J by 0 bases. Germline V gene data show CDR1 as SGDLS and CDR2 as YYNGEE. The CDR3 sequence is CASSVVSSGDASYNEQFF. Here the CDR3 DNA reads TGTGCCAGCAGCGTAGTTTCTAGCGGTGATGCCTCCTACAATGAGCAGTTCTTC.

The rearrangement uses TRBV30 and TRBJ2-3, with D possibly matching TRBD2 (5 bases). The CDR3 runs to 14 residues. Germline values: CDR1 GTSNPN, CDR2 SVGIG (reference sequence). V lost 0 bases, J lost 2 bases, and 9 bases lay in between. The CDR3 DNA sequence: TGTGCCTGGAGTGTAGCGGCTACCACAGATACGCAGTATTTT. It translates to CAWSVAATTDTQYF.

The chain combines TRBV5-1 with TRBJ1-4, with 8 bases lining up with TRBD1. The germline V gene encodes CDR1 SGHRS and CDR2 YFSETQ. Trimming at V came to 2 bases and at J to 5 bases, leaving 2 bases not matched to a gene. The CDR3 spans 14 residues. CDR3 sequence: CASSFNRGNEKLFF. CDR3 coding DNA: TGCGCCAGCAGCTTTAACAGGGGGAATGAAAAACTGTTTTTT.

In this sample, this clone turned up once. This chain connects TRBV23-1 to TRBJ1-5, with D possibly matching TRBD1 (5 bases). TRBV23-1 belongs to the ORF category, with a function that is uncertain. The CDR3 runs 13 residues. V was shortened by 7 bases and J by 6 bases, with 13 bases between the two germline ends. CDR3 in amino acids: CASTPGGCQPQHF. In DNA, the CDR3 is TGCGCCAGCACCCCGGGGGGTTGTCAGCCCCAGCATTTT.

This rearrangement joins TRBV5-1 to TRBJ2-7, with D perhaps TRBD2 (6 bases). CDR1 is SGHRS, CDR2 YFSETQ, per germline. The CDR3 totals 19 residues. Trimming removed 0 bases at V and 0 bases at J, with 22 bases between. CDR3 coding DNA: TGCGCCAGCAGCTTGGAGGCAGGGAGGTTCCAGATGATCTCCTACGAGCAGTACTTC. Translating it yields CASSLEAGRFQMISYEQYF.

The chain carries TRBV5-1 and TRBJ2-5; TRBD1 agrees at 9 bases. Trimming at V came to 4 bases and at J to 1 base, leaving 8 bases not matched to a gene. Germline V lookup: CDR1 SGHRS, CDR2 YFSETQ. This CDR3 comprises 16 residues. CDR3 bases: TGCGCCAGCAGCCTCTACGGGACAGGGTCCCAAGAGACCCAGTACTTC. Its translation is CASSLYGTGSQETQYF.

The chain joins TRBV30 to TRBJ2-3, with 9 bases matching TRBD2. The CDR3 covers 17 residues. Germline V CDR1 and CDR2: GTSNPN, SVGIG (reference sequence). Germline trimming cut 3 bases from V and 2 bases from J; bases unmatched to any gene: 12. CDR3 protein: CAWRVAGGPGITDTQYF. CDR3 DNA: TGTGCCTGGAGGGTTGCGGGAGGGCCGGGTATCACAGATACGCAGTATTTT.

J is TRBJ1-3 and V is TRBV30; TRBD1 matches at 8 bases. The CDR3 has 14 residues. Trimming took 5 bases from V and 0 from J; bases not matched to a gene: 3. Per germline, CDR1 GTSNPN and CDR2 SVGIG (reference sequence). The CDR3 DNA follows: TGTGCCTGGCGGACAGGGAGCTCTGGAAACACCATATATTTT. It specifies CAWRTGSSGNTIYF.

V gene TRBV27 combines with J gene TRBJ1-4, with a possible D match to TRBD1 (6 bases). This CDR3 comprises 15 residues. Germline loops: CDR1 MNHEY, CDR2 SMNVEV (reference sequence). V lost 4 bases to trimming and J lost 3 bases, with 12 bases between them. The CDR3 spells CASSSHRVANEKLFF. The CDR3 DNA reads as TGTGCCAGCAGTTCCCACAGGGTGGCTAATGAAAAACTGTTTTTT.